Presented here are 8 T cell receptor beta chains from one specimen sequenced in a study of blood T cells in healthy people across ages. It was with a sample-barcoded 5' primer and a J-beta primer mix that a second PCR of roughly 7 to 12 cycles was run. TCRdb re-analysed the 5' RACE reads in MiXCR, keeping a single row per CDR3 protein. The data hold 1.5 million to 2 million distinct CDR3 sequences, with 30% to 40% observed a single time. Sequenced input: blood. The source is a woman under 40 in good health.

The chain joins TRBV27 to TRBJ2-3; no reliable D call. Germline CDR1 and CDR2: MNHEY and SMNVEV (reference sequence). The CDR3 contains 13 residues. V dropped 1 base and J dropped 2 bases, with 4 bases sitting between them. The CDR3 loop reads CASSLFNTDTQYF. CDR3 DNA sequence: TGTGCCAGCAGTTTATTCAACACAGATACGCAGTATTTT.

This sequence joins TRBV4-1 and TRBJ2-7, with 8 bases that match TRBD2. The CDR3 covers 15 residues. V trimming: 4 bases; J trimming: 6 bases; junction bases outside the gene matches: 11. Germline assignment: CDR1 MGHRA and CDR2 YSYEKL. Here the CDR3 reads CASSPGTSEDREQYF. CDR3 nucleotides: TGCGCCAGCAGCCCCGGGACTAGTGAAGACCGCGAGCAGTACTTC.

With regard to this clonotype: A much bigger clone sits one base away, suggesting this may be a read error. The genes are TRBV5-1 and TRBJ1-1, with D perhaps matching TRBD1 (6 bases). Germline V gene sequence: CDR1 SGHRS, CDR2 YFSETQ. V lost 7 bases to trimming and J lost 0 bases, with 13 bases between them. The CDR3 contains 14 residues. The CDR3 spells CASGSGTMNTEAFF. The CDR3, as DNA: TGCGCCAGCGGCTCTGGGACAATGAACACTGAAGCTTTCTTT.

The chain recombines TRBV7-9 with TRBJ2-1; D could derive from TRBD1 or TRBD2 (5 bases each). The germline gives CDR1 SEHNR, CDR2 FQNEAQ (reference sequence). The CDR3 is made up of 11 amino acids. Trimming shortened V by 5 bases and J by 10 bases, and 9 bases separated the two germline ends. The CDR3 DNA sequence: TGTGCCAGCAGCAAGGGACCCGAGCAGTTCTTC. This gives the protein CASSKGPEQFF.

Details on this clonotype: The junction departs from germline at one end; a sequencing error may be responsible. This chain links TRBV28 with TRBJ2-1; 9 bases agree with TRBD2. Per germline, CDR1 MDHEN and CDR2 SYDVKM. This CDR3 region has 16 residues. The CDR3 DNA sequence: TGTGCCAGCAGCACTAGCGGGCAGAGCTCCTACAATGAGCGGTTCTTC. Translating gives CASSTSGQSSYNERFF.

The CDR3 nucleotides are TGTGCCAGCAGTTCGCGGACAGGGAAATATGAAGCTTTCTTT. Encoded protein: CASSSRTGKYEAFF. The chain uses TRBV6-5 and TRBJ1-1; TRBD1 matches 8 bases. V shed 4 bases, J shed 7 bases, and the junction held 8 bases outside the gene matches. Germline assignment: CDR1 MNHEY and CDR2 SVGAGI. CDR3 length: 14 residues.

This clonotype was counted a few times. The chain carries TRBV3-1 and TRBJ2-7; D unclear. The CDR3 spans 13 residues. Trimming removed 1 base from V and 5 bases from J, with 9 bases in between. Germline V gives CDR1 LGHDT, CDR2 YNNKEL (reference sequence). The CDR3 DNA sequence: TGTGCCAGCAGCCAAGGTATGGCGAACGAGCAGTACTTC. Translated, it gives CASSQGMANEQYF.

This clonotype appeared a few times. At one boundary the junction diverges from the germline segment, which might be a read error. The chain couples TRBV18 to TRBJ2-6; maybe TRBD1 (6 bases). This CDR3 has 16 amino acids. Germline V gene lookup returns CDR1 KGHSH and CDR2 LQKENI. The CDR3 nucleotides read TGTGTCAGCTCACCACCCAGGGGCTCTGGGGCCAACGTCCTGACTTTC. It yields the protein CVSSPPRGSGANVLTF.